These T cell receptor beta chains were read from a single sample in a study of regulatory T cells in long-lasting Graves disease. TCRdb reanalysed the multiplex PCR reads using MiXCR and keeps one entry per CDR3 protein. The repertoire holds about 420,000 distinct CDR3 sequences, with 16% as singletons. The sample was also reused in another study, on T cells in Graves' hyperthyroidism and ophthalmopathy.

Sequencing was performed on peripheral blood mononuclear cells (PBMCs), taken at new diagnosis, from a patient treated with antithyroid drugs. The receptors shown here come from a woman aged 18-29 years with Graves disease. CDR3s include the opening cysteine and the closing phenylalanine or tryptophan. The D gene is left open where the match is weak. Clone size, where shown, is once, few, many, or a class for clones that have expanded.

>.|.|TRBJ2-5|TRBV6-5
CASSYLGNNEQYF
TGTGCCAGCAGTTATTTGGGTAACAATGAGCAGTACTTC
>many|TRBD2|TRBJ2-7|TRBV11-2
CASRPGLALYEQYF
TGTGCCAGCAGGCCGGGACTAGCGCTGTACGAGCAGTACTTC
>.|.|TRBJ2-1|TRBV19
CASRGDFDEQFF
TGTGCCAGTAGAGGGGATTTCGATGAGCAGTTCTTC
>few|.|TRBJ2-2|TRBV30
CAWSFIVAGELFF
TGTGCCTGGAGTTTTATAGTGGCCGGGGAGCTGTTTTTT
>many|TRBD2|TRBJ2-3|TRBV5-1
CASSLLAGVITDTQYF
TGCGCCAGCAGCTTGTTAGCGGGAGTAATCACAGATACGCAGTATTTT
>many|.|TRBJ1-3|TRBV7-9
CASSKLGSGNTIYF
TGTGCCAGCAGCAAGCTGGGCTCTGGAAACACCATATATTTT
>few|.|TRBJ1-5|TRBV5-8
CASSVYQPQHF
TGTGCCAGTTCCGTCTATCAGCCCCAGCATTTT
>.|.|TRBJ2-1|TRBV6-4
CASTGVWRGNEQFF
TGTGCCAGCACTGGGGTGTGGCGGGGAAATGAGCAGTTCTTC
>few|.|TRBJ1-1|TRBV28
CASSTTAGWTEAFF
TGTGCCAGCAGCACGACCGCAGGGTGGACTGAAGCTTTCTTT
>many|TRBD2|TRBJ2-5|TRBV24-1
CATSDRGLAGETQYF
TGTGCCACCAGTGATCGGGGACTAGCCGGGGAGACCCAGTACTTC
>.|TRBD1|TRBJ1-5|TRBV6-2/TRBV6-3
CASSWGRGQGQPQHF
TGTGCCAGCAGTTGGGGCAGGGGGCAAGGACAGCCCCAGCATTTT
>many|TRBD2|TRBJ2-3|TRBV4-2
CASSPRTSGTPTDTQYF
TGTGCCAGCAGCCCCCGGACTAGCGGGACTCCCACAGATACGCAGTATTTT
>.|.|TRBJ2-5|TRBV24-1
CATSDSAGSETQYF
TGTGCCACCAGTGATTCGGCAGGGTCAGAGACCCAGTACTTC
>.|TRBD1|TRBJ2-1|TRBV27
CASSSGTGVFAEQLF
TGTGCCAGCAGTTCTGGGACAGGCGTGTTTGCTGAGCAGCTCTTC
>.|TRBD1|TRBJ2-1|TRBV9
CASSVRQGPYNERFF
TGTGCCAGCAGCGTTCGACAGGGTCCGTACAATGAGCGGTTCTTC
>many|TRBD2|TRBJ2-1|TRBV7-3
CASSLTGTSGIKQFF
TGTGCCAGCAGCTTAACAGGGACTAGCGGGATAAAGCAGTTCTTC
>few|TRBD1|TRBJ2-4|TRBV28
CASSLIGQGAAKNIQYF
TGTGCCAGCAGTTTAATCGGACAGGGGGCTGCCAAAAACATTCAGTACTTC
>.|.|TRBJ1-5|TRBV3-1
CASSETGTNQPQHF
TGTGCCAGCAGCGAGACAGGTACCAATCAGCCCCAGCATTTT
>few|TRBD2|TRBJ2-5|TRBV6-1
CASSKLANQETQYF
TGTGCCAGCAGTAAACTAGCGAACCAAGAGACCCAGTACTTC
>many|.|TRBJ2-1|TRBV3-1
CASSQRSGDEQFF
TGTGCCAGCAGCCAACGATCAGGGGATGAGCAGTTCTTC
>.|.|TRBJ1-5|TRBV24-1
CATSDPLLGAGQPQHF
TGTGCCACCAGTGACCCCCTTTTGGGCGCGGGTCAGCCCCAGCATTTT
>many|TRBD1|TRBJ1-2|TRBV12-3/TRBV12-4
CASSPQLDRDGYTF
TGTGCCAGCAGTCCCCAACTCGACAGGGATGGCTACACCTTC
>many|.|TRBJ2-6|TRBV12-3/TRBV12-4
CASSLGGGANVLTF
TGTGCCAGCAGTTTGGGGGGCGGGGCCAACGTCCTGACTTTC
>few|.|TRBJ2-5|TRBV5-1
CASSPHPPGAGETQYF
TGCGCCAGCAGCCCCCACCCTCCAGGGGCAGGGGAGACCCAGTACTTC
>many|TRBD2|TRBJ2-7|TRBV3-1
CASRAGLAGESYEQYF
TGTGCCAGCAGAGCGGGACTAGCGGGAGAGTCCTACGAGCAGTACTTC
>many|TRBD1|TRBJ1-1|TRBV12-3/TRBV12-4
CASSFYRGQGNTEAFF
TGTGCCAGCAGCTTTTACAGGGGGCAGGGGAACACTGAAGCTTTCTTT
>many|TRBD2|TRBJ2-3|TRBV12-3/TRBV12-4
CASSSPPSGRSDTQYF
TGTGCCAGCAGTTCCCCCCCCAGCGGGAGATCGGATACGCAGTATTTT
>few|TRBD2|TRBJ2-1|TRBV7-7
CASSSGTSDNEQFF
TGTGCTAGCAGCTCCGGGACTAGTGACAATGAGCAGTTCTTC
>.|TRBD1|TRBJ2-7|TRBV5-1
CASSLAGTGSEQYF
TGCGCCAGCAGCTTGGCCGGGACAGGATCCGAGCAGTACTTC
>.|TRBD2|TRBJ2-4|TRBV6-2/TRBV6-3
CASSEDPSLAGGIQYF
TGTGCCAGCAGTGAAGACCCTTCACTAGCGGGAGGGATTCAGTACTTC
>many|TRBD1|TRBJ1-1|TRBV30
CAWRTGGNTEAFF
TGTGCCTGGAGGACAGGGGGGAACACTGAAGCTTTCTTT
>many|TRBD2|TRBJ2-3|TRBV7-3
CASRETSDRTDTQYF
TGTGCCAGCAGGGAGACTAGCGACCGCACAGATACGCAGTATTTT
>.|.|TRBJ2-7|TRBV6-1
CASKGPYEQYF
TGTGCCAGCAAAGGGCCCTACGAGCAGTACTTC
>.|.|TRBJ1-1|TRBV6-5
CASSYGIRPEGTEAFF
TGTGCCAGCAGTTACGGGATTCGCCCGGAGGGAACTGAAGCTTTCTTT
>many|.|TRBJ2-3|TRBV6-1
CASRDGPTDTQYF
TGTGCCAGCAGGGACGGGCCCACAGATACGCAGTATTTT
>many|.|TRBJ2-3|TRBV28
CASRVHSTDTQYF
TGTGCCAGCAGAGTCCATAGCACAGATACGCAGTATTTT
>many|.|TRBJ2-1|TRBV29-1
CSVGKWRGTYNEQFF
TGCAGCGTCGGTAAATGGCGGGGTACCTACAATGAGCAGTTCTTC
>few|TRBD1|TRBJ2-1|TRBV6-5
CASSYPHPGTGSYNEQFF
TGTGCCAGCAGTTACCCACACCCCGGGACAGGGTCCTACAATGAGCAGTTCTTC
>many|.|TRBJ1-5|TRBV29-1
CSVVETGAQHF
TGCAGCGTTGTAGAGACAGGCGCCCAGCATTTT
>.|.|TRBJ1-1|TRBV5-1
CASSADRDTEAFF
TGCGCCAGCAGCGCCGACAGAGACACTGAAGCTTTCTTT
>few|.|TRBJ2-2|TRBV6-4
CASSDSVDTGELFF
TGTGCCAGCAGTGACTCTGTGGACACCGGGGAGCTGTTTTTT
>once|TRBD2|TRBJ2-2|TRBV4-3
CASSQDSGTSGYIGELFF
TGCGCCAGCAGCCAAGATTCCGGGACTAGCGGCTACATCGGGGAGCTGTTTTTT
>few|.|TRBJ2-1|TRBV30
CAALAETSEQFF
TGTGCCGCATTAGCGGAGACAAGTGAGCAGTTCTTC
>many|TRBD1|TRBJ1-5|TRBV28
CASSLLGTGNQPQHF
TGTGCCAGCAGTTTATTAGGGACAGGGAATCAGCCCCAGCATTTT
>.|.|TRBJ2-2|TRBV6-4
CASSDSVSTNTGELFF
TGTGCCAGCAGTGACTCGGTCAGCACGAACACCGGGGAGCTGTTTTTT
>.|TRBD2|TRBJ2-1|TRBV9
CASSAPGLAGVGGQFF
TGTGCCAGCAGCGCACCGGGACTAGCGGGAGTTGGTGGGCAGTTCTTC
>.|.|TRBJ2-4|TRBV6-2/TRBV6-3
CASSQQNIQYF
TGTGCCAGCAGTCAACAAAACATTCAGTACTTC